This T cell receptor (beta chain) appears in the sequencing data of a study of blood T cell repertoires in COVID-19. Study overall: The United States, Italy and Spain supplied acute and convalescent COVID-19 samples. From T cells, B-cell-depleted T cells, or PBMCs came the material, which was cDNA or gDNA.

J gave up 4 bases and V 3 bases, and 13 bases lay outside the gene matches. CDR3 length: 18 amino acids. Germline V gene lookup returns CDR1 SGHRS and CDR2 YFSETQ. Enrollees, 18 to 89 years old, lived in 24 US areas. Here immunoSEQ multiplex PCR was the method, and the copy in TCRdb shows in-frame clones only, minus some. In the table there are approximately 230,000 clones, roughly 79% of which are singletons. The sequenced material came from PBMCs or T cells enriched from blood (not recorded which). This chain uses TRBV5-1 with TRBJ1-1; 12 bases are shared with TRBD1. This sequence originates from a man aged 40-49 years who had recovered from COVID-19. For the CDR3, the DNA is TGCGCCAGCAGCTCCCCATACGGGACAGGGGGCGAAAGCACTGAAGCTTTCTTT. Amino acid sequence: CASSSPYGTGGESTEAFF.